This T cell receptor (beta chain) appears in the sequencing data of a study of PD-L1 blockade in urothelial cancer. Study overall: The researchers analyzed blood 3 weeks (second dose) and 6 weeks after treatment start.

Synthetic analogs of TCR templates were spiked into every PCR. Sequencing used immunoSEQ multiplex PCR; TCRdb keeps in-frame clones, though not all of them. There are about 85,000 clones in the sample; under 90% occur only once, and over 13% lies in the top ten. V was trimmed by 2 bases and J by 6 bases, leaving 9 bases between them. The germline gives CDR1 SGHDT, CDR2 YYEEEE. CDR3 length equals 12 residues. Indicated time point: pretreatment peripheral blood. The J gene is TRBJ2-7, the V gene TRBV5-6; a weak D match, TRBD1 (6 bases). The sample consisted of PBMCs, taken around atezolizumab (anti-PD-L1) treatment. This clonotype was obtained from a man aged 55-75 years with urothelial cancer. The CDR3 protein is CASSLRTAEQYF. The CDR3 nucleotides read TGTGCCAGCAGCTTAAGGACAGCCGAGCAGTACTTC.